The clone carrying this T cell receptor beta chain was seen more than once but under ten times. The antigen is not known. TCRdb analysed the reads with MiXCR anew, one entry per CDR3 protein. The repertoire consists of about 450,000 distinct CDR3 sequences, with 31% occurring once and the leading ten covering roughly 15%. The sample belongs to a study of T cell repertoires in cytomegalovirus infection. General study findings and limits: HLA-C-restricted CMV-specific TCR beta clonotypes were dominant in the ex vivo response.

This receptor was taken from a human donor in good health (CMV status not recorded). Some clones in this sample may be carry-over from other donors' samples. Sequencing was done on a sample of PBMCs.

The CDR3 nucleotides are TGTGCCAGTAGTATAGGACAGATAGAAGCTTTCTTT. Translating gives CASSIGQIEAFF. The rearrangement joins TRBV19 to TRBJ1-1; tentative D call: TRBD1 (5 bases). V shed 1 base and J shed 8 bases, with 8 bases lying between them. Germline V gene data show CDR1 as LNHDA and CDR2 as SQIVND (reference sequence). The CDR3 spans 12 residues. The full variable domain, completed using reference TRBV19 and TRBJ1-1, is DGGITQSPKYLFRKEGQNVTLSCEQNLNHDAMYWYRQDPGQGLRLIYYSQIVNDFQKGDIAEGYSVSREKKESFPLTVTSAQKNPTAFYLCASSIGQIEAFFGQGTRLTVV.